One sample yielded the 25 T cell receptor beta chains listed below, sequenced in a study of T cell repertoires in cytomegalovirus infection. TCRdb analysed the reads with MiXCR anew, one entry per CDR3 protein. The data hold approximately 74,000 distinct CDR3 sequences, with around 42% observed a single time. The antigens of these receptors remain unknown. This specimen was CD8+ T cells from cultured PBMCs, taken from culture after CMV antigen stimulation. The receptor source for this set is a human donor in good health (CMV status not recorded). Some clones in this sample may be carry-over from other donors' samples.

This clonotype was observed a handful of times. V is TRBV12-3 or TRBV12-4 and J is TRBJ1-1; D is undetermined. There are 14 residues in the CDR3. Trimming left V 6 bases short and J 1 base short, with 12 bases between. The CDR3 loop reads CASSRIIGNTEAFF. The CDR3 coding sequence is TGTGCCAGCAGCCGCATCATAGGGAACACTGAAGCTTTCTTT.

This clonotype was seen a single time. The J gene is TRBJ2-3, the V gene TRBV5-4, with D possibly TRBD1 on 5 matching bases. The CDR3 extends over 17 amino acids. V was trimmed by 2 bases and J by 3 bases, leaving 19 bases between them. Looked up from germline, CDR1 is SGHNT and CDR2 is YYREEE (reference sequence). The CDR3 spells CASSFVPGPGQTDTQYF. The CDR3 bases are TGTGCCAGCAGCTTTGTCCCAGGGCCTGGGCAAACAGATACGCAGTATTTT. Variable domain in full (rest from reference TRBV5-4 and TRBJ2-3): ETGVTQSPTHLIKTRGQQVTLRCSSQSGHNTVSWYQQALGQGPQFIFQYYREEENGRGNFPPRFSGLQFPNYSSELNVNALELDDSALYLCASSFVPGPGQTDTQYFGPGTRLTVL.

This clonotype was recorded many times. The V gene is TRBV7-2, the J gene TRBJ2-1; D is undetermined. The CDR3 loop spans 17 amino acids. Trimming pared 3 bases from V and 0 bases from J, leaving 15 bases between. Germline CDR1 is SGHTA and CDR2 is FQGNSA. This chain's CDR3 is CASSLDPGPSSYNEQFF. The CDR3 nucleotides read TGTGCCAGCAGCTTGGACCCCGGGCCCAGCTCCTACAATGAGCAGTTCTTC.

The chain joins TRBV19 to TRBJ1-5, with 9 bases aligning to TRBD1. The J segment lost 6 bases and the V segment lost 5 bases, leaving 14 bases of the junction unmatched. CDR3 size: 17 residues. Germline V gene lookup returns CDR1 LNHDA and CDR2 SQIVND (reference sequence). The CDR3 DNA is TGTGCCAGTAGTTCCGGGACAGGGTTTGCTAGGACTCAGCCCCAGCATTTT. It codes for CASSSGTGFARTQPQHF.

The rearrangement links TRBV7-6 to TRBJ1-1, with D possibly being TRBD1 (5 bases). This CDR3 region has 15 residues. Germline loops: CDR1 SGHVS, CDR2 FNYEAQ. V was cut by 6 bases and J by 6 bases, with 20 bases left in between. The CDR3 loop reads CASSSEPGQLAEAFF. The CDR3 region has the DNA TGTGCCAGCAGTTCTGAACCCGGACAATTGGCTGAAGCTTTCTTT.

The genes are TRBV6-1 and TRBJ2-1, with D unclear. This CDR3 spans 13 amino acids. Per germline, CDR1 MNHNS and CDR2 SASEGT. V was shortened by 4 bases and J by 3 bases, with 7 bases between the two germline ends. The CDR3 DNA sequence: TGTGCCAGCAGTGTCGACGGCTACAATGAGCAGTTCTTC. This codes for CASSVDGYNEQFF.

The chain is built from TRBV2 and TRBJ2-5, with 10 nucleotides matching TRBD2. The germline gives CDR1 SNHLY, CDR2 FYNNEI. This CDR3 region has 14 residues. Trimming at V came to 7 bases and at J to 2 bases, leaving 4 bases not matched to a gene. The CDR3 here is CASKVAGGQETQYF. CDR3 nucleotide sequence: TGTGCCAGCAAGGTAGCGGGGGGACAAGAGACCCAGTACTTC.

The chain has TRBV7-6 and TRBJ2-1; no clear D gene. This CDR3 comprises 13 residues. The V end lost 5 bases, the J end lost 0 bases, and 5 bases lay between the germline ends. CDR1 is SGHVS and CDR2 is FNYEAQ in the germline V gene. The CDR3 protein is CASSASSYNEQFF. Here the CDR3 DNA reads TGTGCCAGCAGCGCGAGCTCCTACAATGAGCAGTTCTTC.

J is TRBJ1-1 and V is TRBV7-8, with D possibly TRBD1 on 5 matching bases. The V and J ends lost 3 bases and 6 bases respectively, with 14 bases between them. The CDR3 is made up of 14 amino acids. Per the germline V gene, CDR1 is SGHVS and CDR2 is FQNEAQ. The CDR3 is CASSLGPGEPEAFF. The CDR3 DNA reads TGTGCCAGCAGCTTGGGCCCGGGGGAACCTGAAGCTTTCTTT.

The J gene is TRBJ2-2, the V gene TRBV6-2 or TRBV6-3; 7 bases fit TRBD2. Germline CDR1 MNHEY, CDR2 SVGEGT. Trimming at V came to 2 bases and at J to 4 bases, leaving 7 bases not matched to a gene. The length of the CDR3 is 16 residues. CDR3 sequence (DNA): TGTGCCAGCAGTTACGCCTCTAGCGGAGGCACCGGGGAGCTGTTTTTT. Translation gives CASSYASSGGTGELFF.

The rearrangement joins TRBV7-2 to TRBJ1-1; D not certain. The CDR3 loop spans 14 amino acids. Germline CDR1 and CDR2: SGHTA and FQGNSA. V gave up 0 bases and J gave up 4 bases, with 9 bases separating them. CDR3: CASSLALEGTEAFF. CDR3 nucleotide sequence: TGTGCCAGCAGCTTAGCGTTGGAGGGCACTGAAGCTTTCTTT.

The genes are TRBV2 and TRBJ1-1; D is uncertain. The CDR3 totals 15 residues. Looked up from germline, CDR1 is SNHLY and CDR2 is FYNNEI. The V end lost 6 bases, the J end lost 3 bases, and 17 bases lay between the germline ends. CDR3 DNA: TGTGCCAGCAGCCCCGGTACGGGGTGGGACACTGAAGCTTTCTTT. Translated: CASSPGTGWDTEAFF. The variable domain in full, with the rest retrieved from reference TRBV2 and TRBJ1-1, is EPEVTQTPSHQVTQMGQEVILRCVPISNHLYFYWYRQILGQKVEFLVSFYNNEISEKSEIFDDQFSVERPDGSNFTLKIRSTKLEDSAMYFCASSPGTGWDTEAFFGQGTRLTVV.

This chain uses TRBV5-6 with TRBJ2-3; weak D call: TRBD2 (6 bases). Trimming cost V 5 bases and J 3 bases, with 22 bases left between them. The germline V gene encodes CDR1 SGHDT and CDR2 YYEEEE. The CDR3 is 17 amino acids. This chain's CDR3 is CASSFAGGGVWTDTQYF. The CDR3 DNA reads TGTGCCAGCAGTTTTGCCGGGGGTGGGGTGTGGACAGATACGCAGTATTTT.

The chain combines TRBV7-9 with TRBJ2-7; D might be TRBD2 (6 bases). V dropped 1 base and J dropped 1 base, with 17 bases sitting between them. Germline-derived CDR1 and CDR2 are SEHNR and FQNEAQ (reference sequence). The CDR3 is 17 amino acids. CDR3 sequence: CASSLDPGLILSYEQYF. The CDR3 DNA reads as TGTGCCAGCAGCTTAGACCCGGGACTCATCCTTTCCTACGAGCAGTACTTC.

J is TRBJ1-6 and V is TRBV4-1; no clear D gene. Trimming removed 3 bases at V and 6 bases at J, with 6 bases between. The germline CDR1 and CDR2 sequences are MGHRA and YSYEKL. The CDR3 has 13 amino acids. CDR3 bases: TGCGCCAGCAGCCAGGGAGCTAATTCACCCCTCCACTTT. Encoded protein: CASSQGANSPLHF.

This clonotype was seen only a few times. V gene TRBV7-2 combines with J gene TRBJ2-7; the D gene is possibly TRBD2 (7 bases). The CDR3 spans 15 residues. Trimming cost V 3 bases and J 2 bases, with 14 bases left between them. CDR1 and CDR2 (germline): SGHTA, FQGNSA. CDR3 DNA sequence: TGTGCCAGCAGCTTCTACGGGGGGCCGGCCTACGAGCAGTACTTC. This gives the protein CASSFYGGPAYEQYF.

This clonotype has just a few counts. The chain combines TRBV11-2 with TRBJ2-7; D is unclear. Trimming took 5 bases from V and 4 from J, leaving 15 bases between them. This CDR3 region has 14 residues. Germline V gene data show CDR1 as SGHAT and CDR2 as FQNNGV. CDR3 residues: CASSPQPSGYEQYF. CDR3 sequence (DNA): TGTGCCAGCAGCCCCCAACCCTCAGGTTACGAGCAGTACTTC. Full variable domain (outside the CDR3, taken from reference TRBV11-2 and TRBJ2-7): EAGVAQSPRYKIIEKRQSVAFWCNPISGHATLYWYQQILGQGPKLLIQFQNNGVVDDSQLPKDRFSAERLKGVDSTLKIQPAKLEDSAVYLCASSPQPSGYEQYFGPGTRLTVT.

The V call is TRBV7-6, the J call TRBJ2-2; unclear D gene. The CDR3 has 14 amino acids. The V gene lost 5 bases and the J gene lost 1 base, with 8 bases spanning the gap. CDR1 SGHVS and CDR2 FNYEAQ come from the germline V gene. The CDR3 DNA sequence: TGTGCCAGCAGCGATTCCGGGAACACCGGGGAGCTGTTTTTT. It encodes CASSDSGNTGELFF.

The genes are TRBV27 and TRBJ2-5, with D possibly TRBD2 on 6 matching bases. Trimming took 5 bases from V and 4 from J, leaving 14 bases between them. Germline CDR1 and CDR2: MNHEY and SMNVEV (reference sequence). This CDR3 is 14 amino acids long. The CDR3 protein is CASSVRGGLETQYF. The CDR3 bases are TGTGCCAGCAGTGTACGCGGAGGGTTAGAGACCCAGTACTTC.

This chain connects TRBV6-2 or TRBV6-3 to TRBJ2-5, with a tentative D call TRBD2 (5 bases). The V end was cut by 5 bases, the J end by 4 bases, with 20 bases between. The germline CDR1 and CDR2 sequences are MNHEY and SVGEGT. The CDR3 is 16 amino acids. The CDR3 here is CASSLRTRERLETQYF. The CDR3 DNA reads as TGTGCCAGCAGTCTCCGTACTAGGGAACGGTTAGAGACCCAGTACTTC.

The chain recombines TRBV6-2 or TRBV6-3 with TRBJ2-1; 10 nucleotides match TRBD2. The CDR3 extends over 19 amino acids. The junction had 10 bases not matched to a gene; V was cut back by 2 bases and J by 0 bases. Germline CDR1 and CDR2: MNHEY and SVGEGT. DNA for the CDR3: TGTGCCAGCAGTTACAGGGTAGCGGGGGGCCTGAGCTCCTACAATGAGCAGTTCTTC. Its translation is CASSYRVAGGLSSYNEQFF.

This clonotype was seen a handful of times. The V gene is TRBV7-2, the J gene TRBJ2-5; possibly TRBD1 for D (5 bases). This CDR3 has 16 amino acids. Germline CDR1 and CDR2: SGHTA and FQGNSA. V gave up 5 bases and J gave up 3 bases, with 19 bases separating them. The CDR3 is CASSPSGRVGEETQYF. For the CDR3, the DNA is TGTGCCAGCAGCCCGTCGGGCAGGGTGGGTGAAGAGACCCAGTACTTC.

In this sample, this clonotype turned up a few times. V usage is TRBV4-1 and J usage is TRBJ2-1; D is undetermined. Germline assignment: CDR1 MGHRA and CDR2 YSYEKL. The V gene lost 0 bases and the J gene lost 4 bases, with 7 bases spanning the gap. This CDR3 is 14 amino acids long. The CDR3 is CASSQDLIYNEQFF. In DNA, the CDR3 is TGCGCCAGCAGCCAAGATCTTATTTACAATGAGCAGTTCTTC.

This clonotype was detected a few times. The chain combines TRBV19 with TRBJ2-5; maybe TRBD2 (6 bases). Germline lookup yields CDR1 LNHDA and CDR2 SQIVND (reference sequence). The CDR3 runs to 16 residues. V dropped 5 bases and J dropped 1 base, with 17 bases sitting between them. The chain's CDR3 is CASSPLWGEIQETQYF. The CDR3 nucleotides read TGTGCCAGTAGTCCTCTCTGGGGGGAAATCCAAGAGACCCAGTACTTC.

This clonotype is a singleton in its sample. The rearrangement joins TRBV27 to TRBJ2-6; D is uncertain. From germline, CDR1 is MNHEY and CDR2 SMNVEV (reference sequence). The CDR3 covers 13 residues. V dropped 8 bases and J dropped 1 base, with 6 bases sitting between them. CDR3 protein: CASGISGANVLTF. The CDR3 region has the DNA TGTGCCAGCGGCATATCTGGGGCCAACGTCCTGACTTTC.